The 7 T cell receptor beta chains reported below all come from one sample, sequenced in a study of T cell responses to AZD1222 COVID-19 vaccine. Produced via immunoSEQ multiplex PCR; TCRdb's table is partial and in-frame only. The table includes around 160,000 clones, roughly 90% detected once. This sample comprised peripheral blood, obtained on day 0 of AZD1222 vaccination. These receptors originate from an adult in good health.

V usage is TRBV5-4 and J usage is TRBJ2-1, with TRBD2 matching over 8 bases. This CDR3 is built from 15 residues. The junction had 4 bases not matched to a gene; V was cut back by 5 bases and J by 0 bases. Germline assignment: CDR1 SGHNT and CDR2 YYREEE (reference sequence). The CDR3 here is CASRRSGSSYNEQFF. CDR3 sequence (DNA): TGTGCCAGCAGGCGGAGCGGGAGCTCCTACAATGAGCAGTTCTTC.

The chain couples TRBV6-2 or TRBV6-3 to TRBJ2-2; D tentatively reads TRBD1 or TRBD2 (6 bases each). CDR1 and CDR2 (germline): MNHEY, SVGEGT. The V and J ends lost 6 bases and 5 bases respectively, with 19 bases between them. The CDR3 covers 16 residues. The CDR3 loop is CASSPSGGFRTGELFF. The CDR3 DNA is TGTGCCAGCAGCCCCTCCGGGGGCTTCCGTACCGGGGAGCTGTTTTTT.

The chain is built from TRBV18 and TRBJ1-2; D is uncertain. V lost 2 bases, J lost 2 bases, and 6 bases lay in between. The germline CDR1 and CDR2 sequences are KGHSH and LQKENI. The CDR3 loop spans 13 amino acids. The CDR3 here is CASSPNGNYGYTF. DNA for the CDR3: TGTGCCAGCTCACCAAACGGGAACTATGGCTACACCTTC.

The chain recombines TRBV27 with TRBJ1-4, with unresolved D. Germline CDR1 reads MNHEY; CDR2 reads SMNVEV (reference sequence). The CDR3 has 20 residues. V was clipped by 2 bases and J by 0 bases, with 22 bases between them. The DNA for the CDR3 is TGTGCCAGCAGTTTAAGGGCGCCGGGTCTCGGGTTTGCAACTAATGAAAAACTGTTTTTT. Amino acids: CASSLRAPGLGFATNEKLFF.

The V and J genes are TRBV6-5 and TRBJ1-1; possibly TRBD1 for D (5 bases). The V and J ends lost 2 bases and 7 bases respectively, with 14 bases between them. Germline CDR1 reads MNHEY; CDR2 reads SVGAGI. CDR3 size: 14 residues. CDR3: CASSYVGGSVEAFF. The DNA of the CDR3 is TGTGCCAGCAGTTACGTTGGGGGTTCGGTTGAAGCTTTCTTT.

For this clone: At the DNA level, this CDR3 is encoded by other sequences in the same sample as well. The chain links TRBV5-1 to TRBJ2-5; D remains ambiguous. The CDR3 extends over 11 amino acids. V lost 0 bases and J 5 bases, leaving 2 bases between the germline ends. Germline CDR1 reads SGHRS; CDR2 reads YFSETQ. CDR3 sequence: CASSLDETQYF. CDR3 nucleotides: TGCGCCAGCAGCTTGGACGAGACCCAGTACTTC.

The sample holds one count of this clone. The rearrangement uses TRBV28 and TRBJ1-2; TRBD1 matches at 8 bases. The CDR3 extends over 14 amino acids. After removal of 4 bases from V and 5 bases from J, the junction contained 6 bases not matched to a gene. Germline CDR1 reads MDHEN; CDR2 reads SYDVKM. CDR3 region: CASSWGQDHYGYTF. The CDR3 DNA reads TGTGCCAGCAGTTGGGGACAGGACCATTATGGCTACACCTTC.